Sequencing of this TCR beta chain was carried out in a study of cytomegalovirus exposure and HLA in healthy donors. Study results and caveats: There were approximately 150 TCR beta chains listed as cytomegalovirus-associated. CMV serostatus stood as the only immune exposure information on hand.

The study ran its PCR with 60 Vbeta and 13 Jbeta primers. The repertoire was sequenced with immunoSEQ multiplex PCR; TCRdb's copy has only in-frame clones and lacks some. Among under 250,000 clones listed, about 80% were seen once. As for this clone: Its specificity is unknown.

Germline V gives CDR1 LNHDA, CDR2 SQIVND (reference sequence). Deletions cut 5 bases from V and 0 bases from J, with 9 bases between. The CDR3 has 14 residues. This cohort consisted of healthy bone marrow donors. The sequenced sample consisted of PBMCs. The J gene is TRBJ2-3, the V gene TRBV19; D gene uncertain. This receptor was taken from a woman aged 50 to 60 in good health and CMV-seropositive. This chain's CDR3 is CASSSGSSTDTQYF. The CDR3 coding sequence is TGTGCCAGTAGTTCGGGTTCCAGCACAGATACGCAGTATTTT.